These T cell receptor beta chains were read from a single sample in a study of shared clonotypes between healthy human individuals. This table comes from immunoSEQ multiplex PCR, and its TCRdb copy is limited to in-frame clones, with some not included. The sample has under 1,100,000 clones, more than 60% seen once. The sample comprised memory CD4+ T cells sorted from blood. These receptors came from a man between 18 and 29 years old in good health. The CDR3 runs from the conserved cysteine through the conserved F or W. A D gene is named only where the DNA matches it firmly. Not all rows give a size; the values are once, few, many and, for expanded clones, a class.

cdr3_aa,cdr3_nt,d_call,v_call,clone_size,j_call
CASSPRRTQETQYF,TGTGCCAGCAGCCCCCGACGGACCCAAGAGACCCAGTACTTC,.,TRBV11-2,.,TRBJ2-5
CASSPWDSPSYEQYF,TGTGCCAGCAGCCCCTGGGACAGCCCTTCCTACGAGCAGTACTTC,TRBD1,TRBV5-6,.,TRBJ2-7
CASSPDQGAVGGELFF,TGTGCCAGCAGCCCAGACCAGGGGGCTGTCGGCGGGGAGCTGTTTTTT,TRBD1,TRBV7-9,.,TRBJ2-2
CASSYSDRDPSYGYTF,TGTGCCAGCAGTTACTCGGACAGGGACCCGAGCTATGGCTACACCTTC,TRBD1,TRBV6-5,.,TRBJ1-2
CASSAGQGDEKLFF,TGCGCCAGCAGCGCCGGACAGGGTGACGAAAAACTGTTTTTT,TRBD1,TRBV5-1,.,TRBJ1-4
CASSSPTGGRGNTIYF,TGTGCCAGCAGCTCACCCACAGGGGGCCGCGGAAACACCATATATTTT,TRBD1,TRBV7-9,few,TRBJ1-3
CASSSWEAGGPYEQFF,TGTGCCAGCAGCTCATGGGAAGCGGGAGGGCCTTATGAGCAGTTCTTC,TRBD2,TRBV7-9,.,TRBJ2-1
CATSEGRKGEQYF,TGTGCCACCAGCGAAGGTCGAAAGGGCGAGCAGTACTTC,.,TRBV15,.,TRBJ2-7
CASREGDSWDEQFF,TGTGCCAGCAGGGAAGGGGACAGTTGGGATGAGCAGTTCTTC,TRBD1,TRBV6-5,.,TRBJ2-1
CASSLDLAGVGELFF,TGCGCCAGCAGCTTGGATCTAGCGGGAGTCGGGGAGCTGTTTTTT,TRBD2,TRBV5-1,.,TRBJ2-2